The T cell receptor (beta chain) described here comes from a study of blood T cell repertoires in COVID-19. The germline V gene has CDR1 SGDLS and CDR2 YYNGEE. The CDR3 sequence is 18 residues long. Trimming took 0 bases from V and 2 from J; bases not matched to a gene: 10. Method: immunoSEQ multiplex PCR; TCRdb's copy keeps in-frame clones and lacks some. The data hold 20,000 to 30,000 clones, with 80% to 90% observed a single time. The receptor comes from a man in his sixties or seventies with acute or convalescent COVID-19. What was sequenced was peripheral blood. The genes are TRBV9 and TRBJ2-1, with 8 bases aligning to TRBD1. The CDR3 loop reads CASSVAPPDRATYNEQFF. For the CDR3, the DNA is TGTGCCAGCAGCGTAGCCCCTCCGGACAGGGCGACCTACAATGAGCAGTTCTTC. Based on the CDR3 plus reference TRBV9 and TRBJ2-1, the full variable domain is DSGVTQTPKHLITATGQRVTLRCSPRSGDLSVYWYQQSLDQGLQFLIQYYNGEERAKGNILERFSAQQFPDLHSELNLSSLELGDSALYFCASSVAPPDRATYNEQFFGPGTRLTVL.